The 9 T cell receptor beta chains given below trace back to one sample, sequenced in a study of blood T cells in healthy people across ages. Using a J-beta primer mix together with a sample-barcoded 5' primer, a second PCR was run for roughly 6 to 11 cycles. A single record per CDR3 protein comes from TCRdb applying MiXCR to the 5' RACE reads. Among 1.5 million to 2 million distinct CDR3 sequences listed, 28% were seen once. Sequenced sample: blood. The receptors were sampled from a woman aged 25 to 39 in good health.

This clonotype was counted ten times or more. This chain uses TRBV6-5 with TRBJ2-3; possible D gene TRBD2, 6 bases. Germline CDR1 and CDR2: MNHEY and SVGAGI. This CDR3 has 16 amino acids. Trimming removed 0 bases at V and 2 bases at J, with 12 bases between. The CDR3 DNA reads TGTGCCAGCAGTTACTCGAGAGGGGAGGTCACAGATACGCAGTATTTT. Translating it yields CASSYSRGEVTDTQYF.

A few counts support this clonotype. The chain uses TRBV20-1 and TRBJ2-1; TRBD2 aligns across 15 bases. With 6 bases clipped from V and 7 bases from J, the junction kept 7 bases outside the gene matches. Per germline, CDR1 DFQATT and CDR2 SNEGSKA (reference sequence). This CDR3 is built from 15 residues. The CDR3 spells CSARTGTSGGNEQFF. CDR3 DNA sequence: TGCAGTGCCCGTACCGGGACTAGCGGGGGGAATGAGCAGTTCTTC.

This clonotype was counted between two and nine times. V and J are TRBV18 and TRBJ2-1, with D possibly TRBD2 on 6 matching bases. The CDR3 extends over 16 amino acids. V shed 1 base and J shed 4 bases, with 14 bases lying between them. Germline loops: CDR1 KGHSH, CDR2 LQKENI. The CDR3 region has the DNA TGTGCCAGCTCACCACTAGCGGCACGGGATTACAATGAGCAGTTCTTC. Translated, it gives CASSPLAARDYNEQFF. The whole variable domain, remainder taken from reference TRBV18 and TRBJ2-1, is NAGVMQNPRHLVRRRGQEARLRCSPMKGHSHVYWYRQLPEEGLKFMVYLQKENIIDESGMPKERFSAEFPKEGPSILRIQQVVRGDSAAYFCASSPLAARDYNEQFFGPGTRLTVL.

The chain couples TRBV5-1 to TRBJ2-7; 7 bases fit TRBD1. In germline, CDR1 is SGHRS, CDR2 YFSETQ. The CDR3 sequence is 15 residues long. After removal of 8 bases from V and 2 bases from J, the junction contained 13 bases not matched to a gene. CDR3 DNA: TGCGCCAGTCGACCTTACCGGGACAGCCCCTACGAGCAGTACTTC. Encoded protein: CASRPYRDSPYEQYF. Variable domain in full (rest from reference TRBV5-1 and TRBJ2-7): KAGVTQTPRYLIKTRGQQVTLSCSPISGHRSVSWYQQTPGQGLQFLFEYFSETQRNKGNFPGRFSGRQFSNSRSEMNVSTLELGDSALYLCASRPYRDSPYEQYFGPGTRLTVT.

The chain employs TRBV5-4 and TRBJ2-3; 8 bases line up with TRBD1. CDR1 is SGHNT and CDR2 is YYREEE in the germline V gene (reference sequence). J lost 2 bases, V lost 4 bases, and 6 bases had no gene match. The CDR3 is made up of 15 amino acids. CDR3 sequence reads: CASSAGGPDTDTQYF. In DNA, the CDR3 is TGTGCCAGCAGCGCAGGGGGCCCCGACACAGATACGCAGTATTTT.

This clonotype appeared many times. This chain joins TRBV7-6 and TRBJ2-1; TRBD1 matches at 8 bases. Looked up from germline, CDR1 is SGHVS and CDR2 is FNYEAQ. This CDR3 has 16 amino acids. Trimming removed 3 bases from V and 0 bases from J; junction bases left unmatched: 4. The DNA of the CDR3 is TGTGCCAGCAGCTTCAGACAGGGGTACTCCTACAATGAGCAGTTCTTC. Amino acids: CASSFRQGYSYNEQFF.

The rearrangement links TRBV10-2 to TRBJ1-2, with 9 bases that match TRBD1. Per germline, CDR1 WSHSY and CDR2 SAAADI. V was pared by 5 bases and J by 3 bases, with 16 bases of the junction left unmatched. The CDR3 sequence is 18 residues long. CDR3 sequence reads: CASSKTGTGTYGDYGYTF. The CDR3, as DNA: TGCGCCAGCAGTAAGACCGGGACAGGGACTTACGGGGACTATGGCTACACCTTC.

To note about this clonotype: The germline gene is not matched at one end of the junction; a read error may be the cause. The genes are TRBV7-9 and TRBJ1-2; 8 nucleotides line up with TRBD1. The germline gives CDR1 SEHNR, CDR2 FQNEAQ (reference sequence). The CDR3 is 16 residues long. In nucleotides, the CDR3 is TGTGTCAGCAGCTCCCCTCCCGGGCAGGGGGCAGGGGGCTACACCTTC. Amino acids: CVSSSPPGQGAGGYTF.

Note on this clonotype: The junction and the germline gene differ at one end; a read error may be behind it. Here the CDR3 reads CASRLAGLNQPQHF. Written as DNA, the CDR3 is TGTGCCAGCAGGTTAGCAGGACTGAATCAGCCCCAGCATTTT. The chain combines TRBV12-3 or TRBV12-4 with TRBJ1-5; the D is unclear. The CDR3 length is 14 residues.